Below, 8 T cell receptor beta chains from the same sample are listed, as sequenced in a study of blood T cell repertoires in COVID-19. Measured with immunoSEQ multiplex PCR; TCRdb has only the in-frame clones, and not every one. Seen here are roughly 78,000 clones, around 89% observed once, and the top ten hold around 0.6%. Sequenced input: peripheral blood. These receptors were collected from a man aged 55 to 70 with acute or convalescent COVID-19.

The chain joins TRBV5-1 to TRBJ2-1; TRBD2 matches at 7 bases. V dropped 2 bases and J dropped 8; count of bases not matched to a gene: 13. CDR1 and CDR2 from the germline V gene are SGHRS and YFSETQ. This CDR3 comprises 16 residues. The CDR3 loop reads CASSFINSGPGDEQFF. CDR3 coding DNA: TGCGCCAGCAGCTTCATTAATAGCGGGCCGGGTGATGAGCAGTTCTTC. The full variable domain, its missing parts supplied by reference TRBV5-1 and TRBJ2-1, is KAGVTQTPRYLIKTRGQQVTLSCSPISGHRSVSWYQQTPGQGLQFLFEYFSETQRNKGNFPGRFSGRQFSNSRSEMNVSTLELGDSALYLCASSFINSGPGDEQFFGPGTRLTVL.

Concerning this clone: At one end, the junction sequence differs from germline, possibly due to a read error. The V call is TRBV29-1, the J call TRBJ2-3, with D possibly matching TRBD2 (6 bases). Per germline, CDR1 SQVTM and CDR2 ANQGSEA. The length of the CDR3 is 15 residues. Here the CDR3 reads CSAEGRGDGTDTQYF. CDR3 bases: TGCAGCGCTGAAGGGCGGGGTGATGGCACAGATACGCAGTATTTT.

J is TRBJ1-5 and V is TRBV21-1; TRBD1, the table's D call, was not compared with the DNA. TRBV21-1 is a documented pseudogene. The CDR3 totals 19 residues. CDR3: CASSTWDMRLAYSNQPQHF. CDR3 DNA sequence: TGTGCCAGCAGCACTTGGGACATGCGTCTGGCATATAGCAATCAGCCCCAGCATTTT.

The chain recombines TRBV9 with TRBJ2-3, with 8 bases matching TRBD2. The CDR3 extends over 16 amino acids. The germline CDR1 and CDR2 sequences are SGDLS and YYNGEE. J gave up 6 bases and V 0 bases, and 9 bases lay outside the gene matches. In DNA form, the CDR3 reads TGTGCCAGCAGCGTAGATCACGGGGGGGCCAGCGATACGCAGTATTTT. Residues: CASSVDHGGASDTQYF.

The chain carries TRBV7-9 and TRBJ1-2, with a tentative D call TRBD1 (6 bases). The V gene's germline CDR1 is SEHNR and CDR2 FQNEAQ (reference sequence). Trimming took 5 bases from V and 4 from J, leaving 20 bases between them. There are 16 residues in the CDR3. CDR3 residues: CASSNLDRGGTYGYTF. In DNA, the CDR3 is TGTGCCAGCAGCAATCTAGATAGGGGGGGGACCTATGGCTACACCTTC.

The DNA for the CDR3 is TGTGCCAGCAGTCCCAGACTAGCGGGGGGAGATACGCAGTATTTT. Translation gives CASSPRLAGGDTQYF. V usage is TRBV6-2 or TRBV6-3 and J usage is TRBJ2-3, with TRBD2 identical over 13 bases. CDR1 and CDR2 (germline): MNHEY, SVGEGT. This CDR3 is built from 15 residues. With 5 bases clipped from V and 5 bases from J, the junction kept 4 bases outside the gene matches.

In nucleotides, the CDR3 is TGCGCCAGCAGCTTGGAGCAGGGGGCTGGTGGAAACACCATATATTTT. Protein product: CASSLEQGAGGNTIYF. The rearrangement links TRBV5-1 to TRBJ1-3, with 8 bases that match TRBD1. Trimming at V came to 0 bases and at J to 3 bases, leaving 5 bases not matched to a gene. The CDR3 length is 16 residues. Germline values: CDR1 SGHRS, CDR2 YFSETQ.

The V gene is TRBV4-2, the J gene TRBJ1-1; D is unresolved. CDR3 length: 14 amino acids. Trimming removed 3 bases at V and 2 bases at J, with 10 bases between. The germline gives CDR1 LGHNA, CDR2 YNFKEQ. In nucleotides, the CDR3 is TGTGCCAGCAGCCAGGCAGGAGGAAACACTGAAGCTTTCTTT. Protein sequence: CASSQAGGNTEAFF.